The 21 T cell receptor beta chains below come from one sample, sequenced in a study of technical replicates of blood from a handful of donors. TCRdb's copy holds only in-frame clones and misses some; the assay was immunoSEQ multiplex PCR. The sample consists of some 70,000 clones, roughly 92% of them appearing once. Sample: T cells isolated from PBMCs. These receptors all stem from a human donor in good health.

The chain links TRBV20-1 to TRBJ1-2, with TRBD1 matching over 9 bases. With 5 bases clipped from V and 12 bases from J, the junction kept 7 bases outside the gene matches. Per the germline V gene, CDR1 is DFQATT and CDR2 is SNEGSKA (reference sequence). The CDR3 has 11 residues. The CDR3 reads CSAHRQGGNTF. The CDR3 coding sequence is TGCAGTGCTCACCGACAGGGGGGTAACACCTTC.

DNA of the CDR3: TGTGCCAGCAGTGAGCCAGTTCCTCCCACTGAAGCTTTCTTT. As protein: CASSEPVPPTEAFF. The rearrangement links TRBV6-1 to TRBJ1-1; D is unresolved. Looked up from germline, CDR1 is MNHNS and CDR2 is SASEGT. The V end was cut by 3 bases, the J end by 4 bases, with 12 bases between. CDR3 length equals 14 residues.

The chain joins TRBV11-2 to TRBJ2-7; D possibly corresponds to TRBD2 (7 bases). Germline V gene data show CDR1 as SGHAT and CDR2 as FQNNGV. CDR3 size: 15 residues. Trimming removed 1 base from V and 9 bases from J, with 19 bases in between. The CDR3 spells CASSLGSFAGAGQYF. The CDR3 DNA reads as TGTGCCAGCAGCTTAGGTAGTTTCGCGGGGGCAGGGCAGTACTTC.

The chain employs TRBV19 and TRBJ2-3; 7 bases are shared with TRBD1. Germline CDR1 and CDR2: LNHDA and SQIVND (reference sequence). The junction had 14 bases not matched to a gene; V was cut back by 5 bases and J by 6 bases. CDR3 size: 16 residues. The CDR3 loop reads CASSPTFGQVADTQYF. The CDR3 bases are TGTGCCAGTAGTCCAACGTTTGGACAGGTAGCCGATACGCAGTATTTT.

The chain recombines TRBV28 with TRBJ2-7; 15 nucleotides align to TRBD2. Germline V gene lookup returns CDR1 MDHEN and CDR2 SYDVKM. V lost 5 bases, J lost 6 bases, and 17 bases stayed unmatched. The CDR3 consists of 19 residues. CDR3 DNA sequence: TGTGCCAGCAGTCCCGCCATATGGACTAGCGGGAGGGCGAGTTTCGAGCAGTACTTC. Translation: CASSPAIWTSGRASFEQYF.

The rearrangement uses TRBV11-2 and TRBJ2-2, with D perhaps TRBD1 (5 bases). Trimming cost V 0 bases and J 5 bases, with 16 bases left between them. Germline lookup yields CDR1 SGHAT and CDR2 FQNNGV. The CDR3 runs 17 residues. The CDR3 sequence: CASSLDRLPGRTGELFF. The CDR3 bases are TGTGCCAGCAGCTTAGATCGTCTCCCAGGGCGGACCGGGGAGCTGTTTTTT.

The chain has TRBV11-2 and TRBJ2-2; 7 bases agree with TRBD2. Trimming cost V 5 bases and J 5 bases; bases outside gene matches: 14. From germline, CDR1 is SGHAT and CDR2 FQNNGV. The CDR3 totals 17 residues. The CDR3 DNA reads TGTGCCAGCAGCCCCCCCCCTGGCGGGAGTCATACCGGGGAGCTGTTTTTT. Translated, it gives CASSPPPGGSHTGELFF.

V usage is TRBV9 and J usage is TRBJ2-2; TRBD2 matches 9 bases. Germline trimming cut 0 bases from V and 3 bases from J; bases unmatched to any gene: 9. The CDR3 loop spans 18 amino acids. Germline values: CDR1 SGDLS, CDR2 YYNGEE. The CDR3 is CASSVAGSGSLYTGELFF. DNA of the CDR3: TGTGCCAGCAGCGTAGCGGGTAGCGGGAGCCTCTACACCGGGGAGCTGTTTTTT.

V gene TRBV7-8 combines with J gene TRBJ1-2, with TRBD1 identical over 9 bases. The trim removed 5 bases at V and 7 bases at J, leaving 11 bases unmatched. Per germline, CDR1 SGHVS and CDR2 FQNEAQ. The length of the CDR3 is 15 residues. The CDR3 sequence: CASSPTGTGSLGYTF. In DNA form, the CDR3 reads TGTGCCAGCAGCCCGACCGGGACAGGGTCCCTTGGCTACACCTTC.

CDR3 residues: CAWSGSGLADPTDTQYF. CDR3 sequence (DNA): TGTGCCTGGAGTGGATCAGGACTAGCGGACCCCACAGATACGCAGTATTTT. The chain carries TRBV30 and TRBJ2-3, with 10 bases matching TRBD2. The CDR3 covers 17 residues. The germline V gene has CDR1 GTSNPN and CDR2 SVGIG (reference sequence). V lost 1 base, J lost 2 bases, and 9 bases stayed unmatched.

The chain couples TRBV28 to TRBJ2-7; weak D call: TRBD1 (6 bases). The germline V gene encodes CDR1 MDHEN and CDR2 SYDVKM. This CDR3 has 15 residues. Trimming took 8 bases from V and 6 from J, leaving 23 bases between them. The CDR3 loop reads CASGKNRDIGSEQYF. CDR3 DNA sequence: TGTGCCAGCGGTAAGAACCGGGACATAGGAAGCGAGCAGTACTTC.

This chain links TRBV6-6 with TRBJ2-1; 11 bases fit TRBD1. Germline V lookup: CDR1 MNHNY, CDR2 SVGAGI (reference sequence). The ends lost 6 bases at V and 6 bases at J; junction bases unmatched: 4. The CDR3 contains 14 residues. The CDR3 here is CASSPGQGVNEQFF. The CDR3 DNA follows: TGTGCCAGCAGCCCGGGACAGGGGGTCAATGAGCAGTTCTTC.

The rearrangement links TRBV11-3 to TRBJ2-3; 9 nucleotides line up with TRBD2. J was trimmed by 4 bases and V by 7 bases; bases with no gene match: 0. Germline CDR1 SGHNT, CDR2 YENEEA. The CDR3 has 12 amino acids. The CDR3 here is CASKRGADTQYF. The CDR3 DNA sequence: TGTGCCAGCAAGCGGGGGGCAGATACGCAGTATTTT.

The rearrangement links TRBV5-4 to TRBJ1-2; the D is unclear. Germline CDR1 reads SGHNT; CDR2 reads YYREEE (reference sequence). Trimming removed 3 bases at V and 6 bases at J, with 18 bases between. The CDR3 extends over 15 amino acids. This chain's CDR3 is CASSSHGGKSHGYTF. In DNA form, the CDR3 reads TGTGCCAGCAGCTCTCACGGAGGGAAGTCCCATGGCTACACCTTC.

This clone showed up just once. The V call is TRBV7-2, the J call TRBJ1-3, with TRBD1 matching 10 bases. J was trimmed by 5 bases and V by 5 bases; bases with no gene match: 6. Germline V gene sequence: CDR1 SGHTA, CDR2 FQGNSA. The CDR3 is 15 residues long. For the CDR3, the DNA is TGTGCCAGCAGCCCACCGGGACAGGGGAGAAACACCATATATTTT. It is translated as CASSPPGQGRNTIYF.

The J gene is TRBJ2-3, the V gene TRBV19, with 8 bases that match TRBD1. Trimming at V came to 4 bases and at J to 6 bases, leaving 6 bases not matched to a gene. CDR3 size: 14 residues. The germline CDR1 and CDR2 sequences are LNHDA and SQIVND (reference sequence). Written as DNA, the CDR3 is TGTGCCAGTAGTAATTGGCAGGGGGCGGATACGCAGTATTTT. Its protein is CASSNWQGADTQYF. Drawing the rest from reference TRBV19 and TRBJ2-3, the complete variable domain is DGGITQSPKYLFRKEGQNVTLSCEQNLNHDAMYWYRQDPGQGLRLIYYSQIVNDFQKGDIAEGYSVSREKKESFPLTVTSAQKNPTAFYLCASSNWQGADTQYFGPGTRLTVL.

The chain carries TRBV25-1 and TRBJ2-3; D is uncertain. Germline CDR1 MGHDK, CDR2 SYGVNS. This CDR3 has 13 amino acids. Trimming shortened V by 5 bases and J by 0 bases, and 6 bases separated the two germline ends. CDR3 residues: CASSPFSTDTQYF. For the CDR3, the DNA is TGTGCCAGCAGTCCCTTTAGCACAGATACGCAGTATTTT.

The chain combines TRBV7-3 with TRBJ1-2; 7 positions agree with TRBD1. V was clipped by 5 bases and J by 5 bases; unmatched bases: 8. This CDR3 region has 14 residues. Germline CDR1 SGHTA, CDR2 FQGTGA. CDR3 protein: CASSRGGAEYGYTF. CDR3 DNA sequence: TGTGCCAGCAGCAGAGGGGGCGCGGAGTATGGCTACACCTTC. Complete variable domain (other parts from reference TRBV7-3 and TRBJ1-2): GAGVSQTPSNKVTEKGKYVELRCDPISGHTALYWYRQSLGQGPEFLIYFQGTGAADDSGLPNDRFFAVRPEGSVSTLKIQRTERGDSAVYLCASSRGGAEYGYTFGSGTRLTVV.

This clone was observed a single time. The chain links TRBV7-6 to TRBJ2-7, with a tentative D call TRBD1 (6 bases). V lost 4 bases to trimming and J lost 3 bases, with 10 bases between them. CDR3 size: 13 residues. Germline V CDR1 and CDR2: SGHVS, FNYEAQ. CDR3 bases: TGTGCCAGCAGCTGTTACAGGGTCTACGAGCAGTACTTC. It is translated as CASSCYRVYEQYF.

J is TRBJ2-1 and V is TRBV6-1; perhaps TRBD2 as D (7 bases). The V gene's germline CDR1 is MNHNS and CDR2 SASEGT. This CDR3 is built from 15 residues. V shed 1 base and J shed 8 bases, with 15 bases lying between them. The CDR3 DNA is TGTGCCAGCAGTGAAGGGTCGGGGGGCCAGGATGAGCAGTTCTTC. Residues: CASSEGSGGQDEQFF.

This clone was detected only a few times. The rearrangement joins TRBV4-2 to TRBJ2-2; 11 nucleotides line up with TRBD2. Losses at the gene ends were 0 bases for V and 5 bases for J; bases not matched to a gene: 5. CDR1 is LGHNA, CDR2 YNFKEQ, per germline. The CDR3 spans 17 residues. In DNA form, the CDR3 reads TGTGCCAGCAGCCAAGACCAACGGACTAGCGGGACCGGGGAGCTGTTTTTT. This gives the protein CASSQDQRTSGTGELFF.